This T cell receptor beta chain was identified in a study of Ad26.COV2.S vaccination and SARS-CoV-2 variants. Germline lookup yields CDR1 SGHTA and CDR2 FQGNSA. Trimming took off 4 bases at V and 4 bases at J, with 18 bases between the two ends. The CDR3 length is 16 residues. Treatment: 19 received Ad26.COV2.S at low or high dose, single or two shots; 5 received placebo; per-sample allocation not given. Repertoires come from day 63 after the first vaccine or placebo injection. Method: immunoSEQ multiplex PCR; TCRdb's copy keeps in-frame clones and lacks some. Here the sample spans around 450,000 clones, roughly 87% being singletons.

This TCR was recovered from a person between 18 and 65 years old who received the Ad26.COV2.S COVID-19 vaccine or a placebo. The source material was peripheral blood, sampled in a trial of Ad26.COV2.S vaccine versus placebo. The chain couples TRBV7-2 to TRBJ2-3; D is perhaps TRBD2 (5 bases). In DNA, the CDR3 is TGTGCCAGCAGCTACAGTTGGGCGGGTTTGGCAGATACGCAGTATTTT. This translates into CASSYSWAGLADTQYF.